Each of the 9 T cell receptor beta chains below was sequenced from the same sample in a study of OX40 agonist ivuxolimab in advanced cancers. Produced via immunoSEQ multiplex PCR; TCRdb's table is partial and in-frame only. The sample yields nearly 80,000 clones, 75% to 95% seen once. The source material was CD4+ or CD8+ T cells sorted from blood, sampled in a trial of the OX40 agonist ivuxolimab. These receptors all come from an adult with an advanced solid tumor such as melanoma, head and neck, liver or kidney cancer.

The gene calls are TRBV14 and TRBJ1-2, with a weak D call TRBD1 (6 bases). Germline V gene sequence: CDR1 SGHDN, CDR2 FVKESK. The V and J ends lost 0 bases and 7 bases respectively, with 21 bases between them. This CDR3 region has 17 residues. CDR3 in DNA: TGTGCCAGCAGCCAAGATTTCGTCGGTAACAGGGTCGGTGGCTACACCTTC. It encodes CASSQDFVGNRVGGYTF.

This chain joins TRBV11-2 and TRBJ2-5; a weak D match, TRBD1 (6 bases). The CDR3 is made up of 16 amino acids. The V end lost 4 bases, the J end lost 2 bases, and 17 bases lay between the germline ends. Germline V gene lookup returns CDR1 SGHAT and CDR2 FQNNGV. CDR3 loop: CASSSGQSGSQETQYF. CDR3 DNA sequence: TGTGCCAGCAGCTCTGGACAGTCCGGATCGCAAGAGACCCAGTACTTC.

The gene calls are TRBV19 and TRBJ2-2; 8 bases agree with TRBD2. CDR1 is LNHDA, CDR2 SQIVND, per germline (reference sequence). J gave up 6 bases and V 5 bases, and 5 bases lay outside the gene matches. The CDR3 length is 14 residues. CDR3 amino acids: CASSPSGGAGELFF. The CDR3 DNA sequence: TGTGCCAGTAGTCCCTCCGGGGGGGCCGGGGAGCTGTTTTTT. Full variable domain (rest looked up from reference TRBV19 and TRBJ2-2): DGGITQSPKYLFRKEGQNVTLSCEQNLNHDAMYWYRQDPGQGLRLIYYSQIVNDFQKGDIAEGYSVSREKKESFPLTVTSAQKNPTAFYLCASSPSGGAGELFFGEGSRLTVL.

This CDR3 is CASSFAAVAAAQYF. In nucleotides, the CDR3 is TGTGCCAGCAGTTTTGCGGCGGTTGCTGCGGCGCAGTATTTT. The V gene is TRBV28, the J gene TRBJ2-3; D unresolved. The CDR3 loop spans 14 amino acids. Germline V gives CDR1 MDHEN, CDR2 SYDVKM. The ends were cut back, 3 bases at V and 10 bases at J, with 17 bases in the middle.

For the CDR3, the DNA is TGTGCCAGCAGCCAAGAATTCTACGGCGAGCAGTACTTC. Translated: CASSQEFYGEQYF. The rearrangement joins TRBV14 to TRBJ2-7; D is uncertain. The germline gives CDR1 SGHDN, CDR2 FVKESK. CDR3 length equals 13 residues. V lost 0 bases and J 6 bases, leaving 9 bases between the germline ends.

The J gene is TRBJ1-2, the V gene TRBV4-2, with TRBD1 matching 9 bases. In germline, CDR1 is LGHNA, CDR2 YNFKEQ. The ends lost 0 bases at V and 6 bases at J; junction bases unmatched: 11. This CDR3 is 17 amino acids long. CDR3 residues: CASSQDRTGTGNHGYTF. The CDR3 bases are TGTGCCAGCAGCCAAGATCGAACCGGGACAGGGAATCATGGCTACACCTTC.

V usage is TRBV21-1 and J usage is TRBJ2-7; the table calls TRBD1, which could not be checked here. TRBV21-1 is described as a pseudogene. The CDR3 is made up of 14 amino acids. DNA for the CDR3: TGTGCCAGCAGCACCGACCTACAGCCTCCAGGGCAGTACTTC. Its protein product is CASSTDLQPPGQYF.

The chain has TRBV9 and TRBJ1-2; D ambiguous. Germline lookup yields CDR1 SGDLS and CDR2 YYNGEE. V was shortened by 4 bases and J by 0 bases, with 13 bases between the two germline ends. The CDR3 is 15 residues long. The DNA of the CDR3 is TGTGCCAGCAGCCCTAGCGGGAGGACTAACTATGGCTACACCTTC. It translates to CASSPSGRTNYGYTF. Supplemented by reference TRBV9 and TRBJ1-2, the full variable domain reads DSGVTQTPKHLITATGQRVTLRCSPRSGDLSVYWYQQSLDQGLQFLIQYYNGEERAKGNILERFSAQQFPDLHSELNLSSLELGDSALYFCASSPSGRTNYGYTFGSGTRLTVV.

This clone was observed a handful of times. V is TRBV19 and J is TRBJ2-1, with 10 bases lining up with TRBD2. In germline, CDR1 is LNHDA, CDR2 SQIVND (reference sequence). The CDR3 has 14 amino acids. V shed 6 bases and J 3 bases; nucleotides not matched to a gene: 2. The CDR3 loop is CASRASGSYNEQFF. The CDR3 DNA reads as TGTGCCAGTAGAGCTAGCGGGAGCTACAATGAGCAGTTCTTC.